This T cell receptor beta chain was recorded in a study of patients and donors after allogeneic stem cell transplantation (dated by TCRdb to about 2020). The CDR3 measures 18 amino acids from cysteine to phenylalanine. The sequence is cut down to CDR3 DNA, 54 bases in frame from base 1. V is pruned by 0 bases and J by 2 bases, leaving 13 bases of the junction without a gene match. The germline V gene (reference sequence) gives CDR1 as DFQATT and CDR2 as SNEGSKA. To note about this clonotype: This receptor's antigen is unknown. Within one base of it there is no much larger clone, and no base qualities were kept.

Receptors were amplified or captured by RT-PCR. Sequencing used a NextSeq 550. The raw public reads went through TCRdb reprocessing: fastp at Q25, MiXCR clone calling, in-frame beta chains kept. Rows are combined by CDR3 protein, so each entry shows the most common genes and DNA. The sample yields more than 850,000 distinct CDR3 sequences; approximately 19% were counted once. Roughly 6.4% of the sample is in the top ten clones. The TCR was taken from a human donor who was either an allogeneic HSCT recipient or a stem cell or donor lymphocyte infusion donor (not recorded which). It is not recorded whose cells these are; they may come from a transplant donor. The rearranged chain carries TRBV20-1 and TRBJ1-5, with 7 middle bases fitting TRBD1. The sample comprised blood, either unsorted or a sorted T cell fraction (not recorded which). The CDR3 region reads CSARDPRPGGLGNQPQHF. In nucleotides, the sequence is TGCAGTGCTAGAGACCCCCGACCAGGGGGACTGGGCAATCAGCCCCAGCATTTT.